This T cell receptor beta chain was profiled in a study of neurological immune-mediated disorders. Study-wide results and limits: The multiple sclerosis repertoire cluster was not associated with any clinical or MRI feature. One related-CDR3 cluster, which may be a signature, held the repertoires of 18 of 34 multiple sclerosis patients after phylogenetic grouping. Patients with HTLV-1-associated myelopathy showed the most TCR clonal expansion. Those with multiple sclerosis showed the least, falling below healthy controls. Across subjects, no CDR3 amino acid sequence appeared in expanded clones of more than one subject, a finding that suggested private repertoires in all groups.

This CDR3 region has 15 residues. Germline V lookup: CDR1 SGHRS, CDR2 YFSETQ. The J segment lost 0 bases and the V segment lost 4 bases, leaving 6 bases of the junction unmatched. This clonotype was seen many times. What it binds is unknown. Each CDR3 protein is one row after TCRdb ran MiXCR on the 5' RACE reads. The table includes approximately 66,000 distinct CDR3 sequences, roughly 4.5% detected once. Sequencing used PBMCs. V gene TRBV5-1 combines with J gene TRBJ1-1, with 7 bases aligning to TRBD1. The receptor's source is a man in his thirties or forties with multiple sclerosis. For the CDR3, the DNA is TGCGCCAGCAGCGGGGGACAGTTTTTGAACACTGAAGCTTTCTTT. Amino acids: CASSGGQFLNTEAFF.